The 14 T cell receptor beta chains reported below all come from one sample, sequenced in a study of T cell changes during pregnancy in multiple sclerosis. Profiled with immunoSEQ multiplex PCR; TCRdb holds only in-frame clones, not every one. This table holds about 94,000 clones, 93% found once. The specimen was peripheral blood, collected after pregnancy. The receptors here all came from a female donor with multiple sclerosis, enrolled in a pregnancy study.

The chain joins TRBV15 to TRBJ2-3; D unclear. The CDR3 length is 16 residues. Germline V gives CDR1 LNHNV, CDR2 YYDKDF (reference sequence). The ends were cut back, 1 base at V and 4 bases at J, with 15 bases in the middle. The CDR3 bases are TGTGCCACCAGCAGAGTCGGCCGGCCGAGGTCAGATACGCAGTATTTT. This gives the protein CATSRVGRPRSDTQYF. Looking up the rest from reference TRBV15 and TRBJ2-3 gives the full variable domain: DAMVIQNPRYQVTQFGKPVTLSCSQTLNHNVMYWYQQKSSQAPKLLFHYYDKDFNNEADTPDNFQSRRPNTSFCFLDIRSPGLGDTAMYLCATSRVGRPRSDTQYFGPGTRLTVL.

The chain has TRBV7-9 and TRBJ2-1, with TRBD2 matching 8 bases. There are 17 residues in the CDR3. Germline values: CDR1 SEHNR, CDR2 FQNEAQ (reference sequence). Trimming removed 5 bases from V and 2 bases from J; junction bases left unmatched: 11. CDR3 DNA sequence: TGTGCCAGCAGCGCCCCGGGACTAGATGGCGCCTACAATGAGCAGTTCTTC. It codes for CASSAPGLDGAYNEQFF.

This clone was seen a handful of times. The chain has TRBV18 and TRBJ2-5; 14 nucleotides line up with TRBD2. The germline V gene encodes CDR1 KGHSH and CDR2 LQKENI. V dropped 3 bases and J dropped 2; count of bases not matched to a gene: 5. The CDR3 is 17 residues long. CDR3: CASSPRLAGGRQETQYF. The CDR3 DNA reads as TGTGCCAGCTCACCGAGACTAGCGGGAGGGAGGCAAGAGACCCAGTACTTC.

This clone was counted once. This chain uses TRBV7-9 with TRBJ2-2, with 13 nucleotides matching TRBD2. In germline, CDR1 is SEHNR, CDR2 FQNEAQ (reference sequence). Unmatched junction bases numbered 14, after V lost 7 bases and J lost 3 bases. The CDR3 is 19 residues long. This CDR3 is CASNRELTGTSGDTGELFF. The CDR3 nucleotides read TGTGCCAGCAACCGAGAATTAACTGGGACTAGCGGGGACACCGGGGAGCTGTTTTTT.

In this sample, this clone turned up once. V and J are TRBV6-5 and TRBJ2-1; 7 nucleotides agree with TRBD1. The CDR3 spans 15 residues. J was trimmed by 8 bases and V by 6 bases; bases with no gene match: 13. The V gene's germline CDR1 is MNHEY and CDR2 SVGAGI. In nucleotides, the CDR3 is TGTGCCAGCAGACCCGACAGGGCAACGGTCCATGAGCAGTTCTTC. As protein: CASRPDRATVHEQFF.

The gene calls are TRBV28 and TRBJ2-3; TRBD2 aligns across 7 bases. Per the germline V gene, CDR1 is MDHEN and CDR2 is SYDVKM. This CDR3 is built from 18 residues. J lost 5 bases, V lost 3 bases, and 17 bases had no gene match. The CDR3, as DNA: TGTGCCAGCAGTTTTGAAGCGAGCGGGGCCCGGGTGGGAGATACGCAGTATTTT. Amino acid sequence: CASSFEASGARVGDTQYF. The full variable domain, its missing parts supplied by reference TRBV28 and TRBJ2-3, is DVKVTQSSRYLVKRTGEKVFLECVQDMDHENMFWYRQDPGLGLRLIYFSYDVKMKEKGDIPEGYSVSREKKERFSLILESASTNQTSMYLCASSFEASGARVGDTQYFGPGTRLTVL.

The chain combines TRBV27 with TRBJ2-4, with D possibly TRBD1 on 6 matching bases. CDR3 length equals 17 residues. V was cut by 3 bases and J by 0 bases, with 15 bases left in between. Germline CDR1 reads MNHEY; CDR2 reads SMNVEV (reference sequence). The CDR3 sequence: CASSFSGANIAKNIQYF. In DNA form, the CDR3 reads TGTGCCAGCAGTTTTTCAGGGGCAAACATAGCCAAAAACATTCAGTACTTC.

V usage is TRBV7-2 and J usage is TRBJ1-1; TRBD1 is a possible D gene (5 bases). Trimming pared 0 bases from V and 5 bases from J, leaving 10 bases between. The germline V gene encodes CDR1 SGHTA and CDR2 FQGNSA. This CDR3 has 14 amino acids. CDR3 sequence reads: CASSLAIGGTEAFF. In DNA form, the CDR3 reads TGTGCCAGCAGCTTAGCTATTGGGGGGACTGAAGCTTTCTTT.

The V call is TRBV30, the J call TRBJ2-7; TRBD2 might be the D (5 bases). The CDR3 is 13 residues long. Germline CDR1 is GTSNPN and CDR2 is SVGIG (reference sequence). Trimming took off 0 bases at V and 6 bases at J, with 12 bases between the two ends. The DNA for the CDR3 is TGTGCCTGGAGTGTACTGAGGGTCGGCGAGCAGTACTTC. Its protein is CAWSVLRVGEQYF. The complete variable domain, with remaining parts taken from reference TRBV30 and TRBJ2-7, reads SQTIHQWPATLVQPVGSPLSLECTVEGTSNPNLYWYRQAAGRGLQLLFYSVGIGQISSEVPQNLSASRPQDRQFILSSKKLLLSDSGFYLCAWSVLRVGEQYFGPGTRLTVT.

The chain employs TRBV6-1 and TRBJ2-1, with D possibly TRBD1 on 6 matching bases. Between the trimmed V and J ends, which lost 0 bases and 3 bases, there was a span of 6 bases. Germline loops: CDR1 MNHNS, CDR2 SASEGT. The CDR3 covers 14 residues. The CDR3 loop reads CASSEAGGYNEQFF. In nucleotides, the CDR3 is TGTGCCAGCAGTGAAGCAGGGGGCTACAATGAGCAGTTCTTC.

The chain combines TRBV29-1 with TRBJ2-7; D possibly corresponds to TRBD2 (5 bases). Looked up from germline, CDR1 is SQVTM and CDR2 is ANQGSEA. The CDR3 runs 11 residues. The germline V and J ends were trimmed by 3 bases and 6 bases, with 9 bases remaining between them. CDR3 protein: CSVESGIEQYF. Here the CDR3 DNA reads TGCAGCGTTGAGTCCGGGATCGAGCAGTACTTC.

CDR3 DNA sequence: TGTGCCAGCAGCTTAACGGATAGCGGCTCCTACAATGAGCAGTTCTTC. This translates into CASSLTDSGSYNEQFF. The chain combines TRBV7-3 with TRBJ2-1, with a weak D call TRBD2 (6 bases). Trimming took 0 bases from V and 0 from J, leaving 9 bases between them. CDR3 length: 16 amino acids. CDR1 is SGHTA, CDR2 FQGTGA, per germline.

This sequence joins TRBV30 and TRBJ1-1; 7 bases agree with TRBD1. There are 13 residues in the CDR3. J gave up 4 bases and V 5 bases, and 7 bases lay outside the gene matches. CDR1 GTSNPN and CDR2 SVGIG come from the germline V gene (reference sequence). The CDR3 nucleotides read TGTGCCTGGTCCCCAGGGGGATCCACTGAAGCTTTCTTT. This codes for CAWSPGGSTEAFF.

The chain uses TRBV6-1 and TRBJ1-4, with D possibly being TRBD1 (6 bases). The CDR3 spans 14 residues. Trimming cost V 8 bases and J 8 bases, with 18 bases left between them. Germline CDR1 and CDR2: MNHNS and SASEGT. The CDR3 sequence: CASVKGHGEEKLFF. CDR3 nucleotide sequence: TGTGCCAGCGTTAAGGGACACGGAGAGGAAAAACTGTTTTTT.